The present T cell receptor beta chain was sequenced within a study of blood T cell repertoires in COVID-19. Donors were grouped by their self-reported clinical history. Using immunoSEQ multiplex PCR, the repertoire was profiled, and TCRdb retains in-frame clones only, with some absent. The table includes fewer than 350,000 clones, 75% to 90% detected once. Germline CDR1 and CDR2: SGHTA and FQGNSA. The J segment lost 2 bases and the V segment lost 6 bases, leaving 7 bases of the junction unmatched. CDR3 size: 15 residues. The specimen sequenced was PBMCs or T cells enriched from blood (not recorded which). The rearrangement joins TRBV7-2 to TRBJ2-3; TRBD2 aligns across 8 bases. The sequence was obtained from a man aged 25-40 years who had recovered from COVID-19. CDR3 sequence (DNA): TGTGCCAGCAGGACAAGAGCGGGGGCCACAGATACGCAGTATTTT. It codes for CASRTRAGATDTQYF.